The 2 T cell receptor beta chains below all came from one sample that was sequenced in a study of shared clonotypes between healthy human individuals. Some clones are missing from TCRdb's copy, which holds only in-frame ones; the method was immunoSEQ multiplex PCR. The sample records some 2,000,000 clones, about 95% being singletons. The specimen sequenced was naive CD4+ T cells sorted from blood. Subset specified: CD45RA+ positively selected. The receptors originated from a man aged 18 to 35 in good health.

The chain employs TRBV16 and TRBJ2-7; 10 nucleotides align to TRBD2. Germline CDR1 is KGHSY and CDR2 is FQNENV. The junction had 8 bases not matched to a gene; V was cut back by 4 bases and J by 2 bases. CDR3 size: 16 residues. This CDR3 reads CASSPSGGAVTYEQYF. The CDR3 DNA reads TGTGCCAGCAGCCCGAGCGGGGGGGCGGTTACCTACGAGCAGTACTTC.

J is TRBJ1-1 and V is TRBV28; 7 positions agree with TRBD1. There are 12 residues in the CDR3. Germline lookup yields CDR1 MDHEN and CDR2 SYDVKM. The V gene end was trimmed by 6 bases and the J gene end by 11 bases; junction bases not matched to a gene: 9. The CDR3 loop is CASRSGGGWAFF. Written as DNA, the CDR3 is TGTGCCAGCAGATCAGGGGGAGGTTGGGCTTTCTTT. Full variable domain (rest looked up from reference TRBV28 and TRBJ1-1): DVKVTQSSRYLVKRTGEKVFLECVQDMDHENMFWYRQDPGLGLRLIYFSYDVKMKEKGDIPEGYSVSREKKERFSLILESASTNQTSMYLCASRSGGGWAFFGQGTRLTVV.